Listed below are T cell receptor beta chains from one sample, sequenced in a study of T cells after yellow fever vaccination. TCRdb fed the 5' RACE reads into MiXCR, producing one record per CDR3 protein. Of roughly 60,000 distinct CDR3 sequences listed, approximately 7.7% are singletons. Sequencing used CD8+ T cells sorted from PBMCs, obtained on the day of the first yellow fever vaccination. These receptors were taken from a man aged 18 to 29 who received the YFV17D yellow fever vaccine. Each CDR3 is given with its conserved first and last residue. D genes are given only for firm matches. Clone size is stated in some rows and not others, as once, few, many or a class when expanded.

>-|-|TRBV29-1|TRBJ2-1
TGCAGCGTCGGGACACCCATGCAGTTCTTC
CSVGTPMQFF
>-|many|TRBV7-2|TRBJ2-7
TGTGCCAGCAGCTTCTTCATGGGGAGGAGCTCCTACGAGCAGTACTTC
CASSFFMGRSSYEQYF
>-|many|TRBV25-1|TRBJ1-3
TGTGCCAGCAGGGTCGGAAACACCATATATTTT
CASRVGNTIYF
>TRBD2|many|TRBV14|TRBJ2-1
TGTGCCAGCAGCCACCGCCGACTAGCGGGGGGCAACAATGAGCAGTTCTTC
CASSHRRLAGGNNEQFF
>-|-|TRBV12-3/TRBV12-4|TRBJ2-3
TGTGCCAGCAGCCGTCCCGAGTGGGATACGCAGTATTTT
CASSRPEWDTQYF
>-|many|TRBV12-3/TRBV12-4|TRBJ1-2
TGTGCCAGCACCGGGGGCAGGGGAAACGACGGCTACACCTTC
CASTGGRGNDGYTF
>TRBD1|many|TRBV12-3/TRBV12-4|TRBJ1-2
TGTGCCAGCAGTTTGGCGCGACAGGGAAACTATGGCTACACCTTC
CASSLARQGNYGYTF
>-|-|TRBV7-9|TRBJ2-1
TGTGCCAGCAGCCGTACCGGTCTAGGACCTCCACATGAGCAGTTCTTC
CASSRTGLGPPHEQFF
>-|few|TRBV7-9|TRBJ2-7
TGTGCCAGCAGCTTAACCTACGAGCAGTACTTC
CASSLTYEQYF
>-|many|TRBV7-9|TRBJ1-2
TGTGCCAGCAGCTTAGGGGCGGGGTTATATGGCTACACCTTC
CASSLGAGLYGYTF